This TCR beta chain was sequenced for a study of T cells expressing NK-cell markers. As for this clonotype: Its antigen is unidentified.

Study findings and constraints: The same clonotypes also predominated in the CD3+CD56-NKG2C+ fraction of four donors.

Per the germline V gene, CDR1 is SGDLS and CDR2 is YYNGEE. The CDR3 length is 14 residues. Researchers built TCR beta cDNA using 5'RACE template switching with UMIs. TCRdb re-called the 5' RACE reads and gives one entry per CDR3 protein, without DNA. The sample totals about 410,000 distinct CDR3 sequences; its top ten clones hold roughly 10%. Sequencing input: blood T cells: a sorted CD56 or NKG2C T cell subset, CD4+ or CD8+ T cells, or bulk PBMC T cells (not recorded which). V usage is TRBV9 and J usage is TRBJ1-2. This clonotype was sampled from a woman in her forties or fifties in good health. CDR3 loop: CASRRREGLYGYTF.